This TCR beta chain was captured by sequencing in a study of somatic mutations in cytotoxic T cells in rheumatoid arthritis. Study-level results: In the expanded CD8+ clones, the antigen targets remained unknown.

V dropped 5 bases and J dropped 1 base, with 2 bases sitting between them. The germline V gene has CDR1 MNHEY and CDR2 SMNVEV (reference sequence). The CDR3 has 12 amino acids. Concerning this clone: Its antigen is as yet unknown. The same CDR3 arises from other DNA sequences in this sample as well.

TCRdb's table, derived via immunoSEQ multiplex PCR, lists solely in-frame clones and lacks some. The sample has under 30,000 clones; roughly 74% are singletons. This TCR was recovered from a woman younger than 30 in good health. Sequenced material: CD8+ T cells sorted from blood. The chain has TRBV27 and TRBJ2-2; D not certain. CDR3 amino acids: CASSLNTGELFF. CDR3 in DNA: TGTGCCAGCAGTCTGAACACCGGGGAGCTGTTTTTT.